This T cell receptor (beta chain) was profiled in a study of beta chain features in type 1 diabetes. General study findings and limits: Moderately but significantly shorter TCRB CDR3s were found in Type 1 diabetes patients in all four CD4+ subsets.

Concerning this clone itself: Its antigen is as yet unknown.

Reverse transcribing all isolated RNA meant expressed TCRB transcripts were sequenced. Only in-frame clones appear in the TCRdb table, and some are missing; sequencing was by immunoSEQ multiplex PCR. Of about 340,000 clones listed, approximately 9.9% were seen once; the top ten hold over 0.95%. In germline, CDR1 is SQVTM, CDR2 ANQGSEA. Trimming removed 1 base at V and 5 bases at J, with 14 bases between. This CDR3 has 15 amino acids. What was sequenced was central memory CD4+ T cells from blood. This chain connects TRBV29-1 to TRBJ1-4; no reliable D call. This clonotype originated in a man aged 25-45 years with type 1 diabetes. The DNA for the CDR3 is TGCAGCGTTGAAGCGGCGGACGGGAACAATGAAAAACTGTTTTTT. Its translation is CSVEAADGNNEKLFF.